The next 20 T cell receptor beta chains were all read from a single sample in a study of T cell responses to AZD1222 COVID-19 vaccine. Sequenced by immunoSEQ multiplex PCR; TCRdb stores in-frame clones only, minus some. The sample holds fewer than 100,000 clones; around nine tenths are singletons and the top ten take around a tenth. The source material was peripheral blood, sampled 28 days after the second AZD1222 dose. The receptors were sampled from an adult who received the AZD1222 COVID-19 vaccine.

This clone was seen ten or more times. This chain uses TRBV5-6 with TRBJ1-1; TRBD1 matches 7 bases. J lost 5 bases, V lost 5 bases, and 9 bases had no gene match. The CDR3 extends over 14 amino acids. CDR1 and CDR2 from the germline V gene are SGHDT and YYEEEE. The CDR3 sequence: CASSYTGVRTEAFF. CDR3 sequence (DNA): TGTGCCAGCAGTTACACAGGGGTTAGGACTGAAGCTTTCTTT.

V is TRBV20-1 and J is TRBJ1-5; D uncertain. CDR3 length equals 11 residues. Germline CDR1 reads DFQATT; CDR2 reads SNEGSKA (reference sequence). V lost 5 bases, J lost 9 bases, and 11 bases lay in between. Here the CDR3 DNA reads TGCAGTGCTCTGCGTCGGGGGCCCCAGCATTTT. Amino acids: CSALRRGPQHF.

To note about this clone: Mismatch with germline at one junction end may stem from a read error. CDR3 in amino acids: CASSLGRDTATQYF. CDR3 nucleotide sequence: TGTGCCAGCAGCTTAGGCAGGGACACAGCTACGCAGTATTTT. The chain couples TRBV7-2 to TRBJ2-3; D perhaps matches TRBD1 (6 bases). Germline V gene sequence: CDR1 SGHTA, CDR2 FQGNSA. This CDR3 spans 14 amino acids.

The J gene is TRBJ1-4, the V gene TRBV5-5, with 8 bases fitting TRBD1. V dropped 0 bases and J dropped 7; count of bases not matched to a gene: 2. The CDR3 loop spans 14 amino acids. Germline assignment: CDR1 SGHKS and CDR2 YYEKEE (reference sequence). CDR3: CASSLGQGPEKLFF. The CDR3 DNA sequence: TGTGCCAGCAGCTTGGGACAGGGGCCTGAAAAACTGTTTTTT.

The rearrangement joins TRBV5-1 to TRBJ1-3, with no clear D. The CDR3 is 13 residues long. From germline, CDR1 is SGHRS and CDR2 YFSETQ. V lost 3 bases and J lost 0, with 4 bases in between. Here the CDR3 DNA reads TGCGCCAGCAGCTCCTACTCTGGAAACACCATATATTTT. It yields the protein CASSSYSGNTIYF.

V is TRBV6-5 and J is TRBJ1-2; TRBD1 might be the D (5 bases). V dropped 2 bases and J dropped 5 bases, with 15 bases sitting between them. Germline CDR1 MNHEY, CDR2 SVGAGI. The CDR3 runs to 15 residues. DNA for the CDR3: TGTGCCAGCAGTTACCGGGGGACCGCGGCATATGGCTACACCTTC. As protein: CASSYRGTAAYGYTF.

V is TRBV24-1 and J is TRBJ2-1; the match to TRBD2 covers 13 bases. The junction had 8 bases not matched to a gene; V was cut back by 4 bases and J by 6 bases. The germline V gene encodes CDR1 KGHDR and CDR2 SFDVKD. The CDR3 runs to 17 residues. The CDR3 region has the DNA TGTGCCACCAGTGACCCGCTAAGACTAGCGGGGGGCAATGAGCAGTTCTTC. This codes for CATSDPLRLAGGNEQFF.

The chain couples TRBV4-3 to TRBJ1-2; D is unresolved. This CDR3 contains 13 residues. Looked up from germline, CDR1 is LGHNA and CDR2 is YSLEER. V was cut by 4 bases and J by 4 bases, with 10 bases left in between. CDR3 sequence (DNA): TGCGCCAGCAGCCTCGAGGTCTTCTATGGCTACACCTTC. Translated, it gives CASSLEVFYGYTF.

The rearrangement joins TRBV28 to TRBJ2-5; perhaps TRBD1 as D (5 bases). Germline CDR1 is MDHEN and CDR2 is SYDVKM. Trimming removed 6 bases at V and 1 base at J, with 12 bases between. This CDR3 spans 14 amino acids. The CDR3 DNA reads as TGTGCCAGCAGCCAGGGTCCCAGCCAAGAGACCCAGTACTTC. Protein sequence: CASSQGPSQETQYF.

The chain links TRBV18 to TRBJ2-7; 7 nucleotides agree with TRBD1. CDR3 size: 15 residues. V dropped 3 bases and J dropped 0; count of bases not matched to a gene: 5. The germline CDR1 and CDR2 sequences are KGHSH and LQKENI. The CDR3 bases are TGTGCCAGCTCACCCAAGACAGGGAGCTCCTACGAGCAGTACTTC. It encodes CASSPKTGSSYEQYF. Using reference TRBV18 and TRBJ2-7 for the parts outside the CDR3, the full variable domain is NAGVMQNPRHLVRRRGQEARLRCSPMKGHSHVYWYRQLPEEGLKFMVYLQKENIIDESGMPKERFSAEFPKEGPSILRIQQVVRGDSAAYFCASSPKTGSSYEQYFGPGTRLTVT.

This chain links TRBV4-1 with TRBJ1-6; D gene ambiguous. Germline values: CDR1 MGHRA, CDR2 YSYEKL. This CDR3 region has 13 residues. Between the trimmed V and J ends, which lost 2 bases and 7 bases, there was a span of 6 bases. For the CDR3, the DNA is TGCGCCAGCAGCCAAAGAGAAAATTCACCCCTCCACTTT. Its protein is CASSQRENSPLHF.

In its sample, this clone was seen a few times. The chain carries TRBV6-2 or TRBV6-3 and TRBJ2-5; TRBD1 matches at 7 bases. J gave up 2 bases and V 6 bases, and 3 bases lay outside the gene matches. The CDR3 is 13 residues long. Germline CDR1 reads MNHEY; CDR2 reads SVGEGT. CDR3 sequence (DNA): TGTGCCAGCAGCCGGGACAGACAAGAGACCCAGTACTTC. Translation gives CASSRDRQETQYF.

CDR3 amino acids: CASSHGGAGANVLTF. The CDR3 region has the DNA TGTGCCAGCAGCCACGGGGGGGCCGGGGCCAACGTCCTGACTTTC. The chain combines TRBV6-2 or TRBV6-3 with TRBJ2-6; 8 bases fit TRBD2. CDR3 length equals 15 residues. Germline trimming cut 6 bases from V and 4 bases from J; bases unmatched to any gene: 5. Germline V CDR1 and CDR2: MNHEY, SVGEGT.

The CDR3 region is CASSFHRTRLNYGYTF. The CDR3 coding sequence is TGTGCCAGCAGTTTTCACCGGACACGTTTAAACTATGGCTACACCTTC. The J gene is TRBJ1-2, the V gene TRBV28; a weak D match, TRBD1 (5 bases). CDR3 length equals 16 residues. The V end lost 3 bases, the J end lost 2 bases, and 16 bases lay between the germline ends. Germline assignment: CDR1 MDHEN and CDR2 SYDVKM.

The V call is TRBV28, the J call TRBJ2-1; 7 bases map to TRBD1. This CDR3 contains 14 residues. V lost 3 bases and J lost 8; bases outside the gene matches: 7. CDR1 and CDR2 (germline): MDHEN, SYDVKM. CDR3 sequence: CASSFDRVIYEQFF. Here the CDR3 DNA reads TGTGCCAGCAGTTTCGACAGGGTCATCTATGAGCAGTTCTTC.

This chain joins TRBV20-1 and TRBJ2-7; 7 bases line up with TRBD2. CDR1 DFQATT and CDR2 SNEGSKA come from the germline V gene (reference sequence). V shed 3 bases and J 2 bases; nucleotides not matched to a gene: 4. This CDR3 has 13 amino acids. CDR3 sequence reads: CSASQAGPYEQYF. The CDR3 coding sequence is TGCAGTGCTAGTCAAGCGGGACCCTACGAGCAGTACTTC.

The rearrangement joins TRBV15 to TRBJ1-2; 8 nucleotides agree with TRBD1. The CDR3 has 17 amino acids. CDR1 and CDR2 (germline): LNHNV, YYDKDF (reference sequence). The V segment lost 0 bases and the J segment 5 bases; nucleotides outside the gene matches: 11. CDR3 region: CATSRDGGAGGKYGYTF. The CDR3 DNA follows: TGTGCCACCAGCAGAGATGGTGGGGCAGGGGGCAAGTATGGCTACACCTTC.

J is TRBJ1-2 and V is TRBV5-1, with 8 bases aligning to TRBD1. Germline lookup yields CDR1 SGHRS and CDR2 YFSETQ. The CDR3 consists of 16 residues. V lost 0 bases, J lost 8 bases, and 12 bases stayed unmatched. The CDR3 nucleotides are TGCGCCAGCAGCTTGGAATCCAGACAGGGGAGGAGGGGCTACACCTTC. As protein: CASSLESRQGRRGYTF.

This clone was recorded a few times. The chain couples TRBV3-1 (or the pseudogene TRBV3-2) to TRBJ2-3; 12 bases are shared with TRBD2. CDR3 length: 17 residues. The J segment lost 1 base and the V segment lost 2 bases, leaving 4 bases of the junction unmatched. Germline V gene lookup returns CDR1 LGHDT and CDR2 YNNKEL (reference sequence). CDR3 residues: CASSQPSSGGGTDTQYF. CDR3 coding DNA: TGTGCCAGCAGCCAACCCTCTAGCGGGGGGGGCACAGATACGCAGTATTTT.

This chain connects TRBV2 to TRBJ2-1; 12 bases fit TRBD2. This CDR3 is built from 18 residues. The germline V gene encodes CDR1 SNHLY and CDR2 FYNNEI. V gave up 6 bases and J gave up 0 bases; unmatched junction bases: 9. CDR3 loop: CASSLTSGGPSSYNEQFF. The CDR3 nucleotides are TGTGCCAGCAGCCTTACTAGCGGGGGGCCGAGCTCCTACAATGAGCAGTTCTTC.